These 25 T cell receptor beta chains were sequenced from one sample in a study of shared clonotypes between healthy human individuals. The protocol was immunoSEQ multiplex PCR, while the TCRdb copy is restricted to in-frame clones and leaves out a portion. The table records some 740,000 clones, 90% to 95% of them present only once. Positively selected for CCR7, the CD45RO-negative cells used as naive CD8 cells excluded terminally differentiated effector memory CD45RA+ cells. Input material: naive CD8+ T cells sorted from blood. The receptors shown here come from a man aged 25 to 40 in good health.

The V gene is TRBV5-1, the J gene TRBJ2-1, with 11 bases lining up with TRBD2. CDR1 and CDR2 (germline): SGHRS, YFSETQ. The V and J ends lost 0 bases and 4 bases, in that order; junction bases with no gene match: 3. The CDR3 is 16 residues long. CDR3 residues: CASSLVGTSGYNEQFF. CDR3 nucleotide sequence: TGCGCCAGCAGCTTGGTCGGGACTAGCGGTTACAATGAGCAGTTCTTC.

CDR3 nucleotide sequence: TGTGCCAGCAGTTATGCAGGGAGCTCCTACAATGAGCAGTTCTTC. Translated, it gives CASSYAGSSYNEQFF. This chain connects TRBV6-6 to TRBJ2-1; TRBD1 or TRBD2 may be the D gene (5 bases each). Trimming removed 3 bases at V and 0 bases at J, with 9 bases between. The CDR3 covers 15 residues. Germline values: CDR1 MNHNY, CDR2 SVGAGI (reference sequence).

The chain is built from TRBV2 and TRBJ2-7, with 13 bases fitting TRBD2. The CDR3 extends over 15 amino acids. Germline V CDR1 and CDR2: SNHLY, FYNNEI. With 7 bases clipped from V and 5 bases from J, the junction kept 8 bases outside the gene matches. CDR3 region: CASNPGTSGIHEQYF. The CDR3 region has the DNA TGTGCCAGCAACCCTGGGACTAGCGGGATCCACGAGCAGTACTTC.

The CDR3 region is CASSPRGGHGRDTQYF. CDR3 nucleotide sequence: TGTGCCAGCAGTCCGCGCGGGGGCCATGGTCGCGATACGCAGTATTTT. The rearrangement links TRBV27 to TRBJ2-3; a possible D gene is TRBD2 (7 bases). There are 16 residues in the CDR3. The V gene's germline CDR1 is MNHEY and CDR2 SMNVEV (reference sequence). Trimming took off 5 bases at V and 6 bases at J, with 21 bases between the two ends.

V is TRBV19 and J is TRBJ1-5; D not resolved. Germline V gene lookup returns CDR1 LNHDA and CDR2 SQIVND (reference sequence). The V end was cut by 1 base, the J end by 4 bases, with 5 bases between. This CDR3 contains 13 residues. The CDR3 spells CASSIVKNQPQHF. The DNA of the CDR3 is TGTGCCAGTAGTATAGTAAAGAATCAGCCCCAGCATTTT.

This sequence joins TRBV7-2 and TRBJ2-1; TRBD2 aligns across 10 bases. Germline CDR1 reads SGHTA; CDR2 reads FQGNSA. The CDR3 is 16 amino acids. V trimming: 3 bases; J trimming: 5 bases; junction bases outside the gene matches: 7. In DNA form, the CDR3 reads TGTGCCAGCAGCTTGTTCGGACTAGCGGCAAACAATGAGCAGTTCTTC. This codes for CASSLFGLAANNEQFF.

This rearrangement joins TRBV29-1 to TRBJ2-5; D is tentatively TRBD1 or TRBD2 (5 bases each). The V end was cut by 1 base, the J end by 3 bases, with 6 bases between. This CDR3 has 12 residues. CDR1 and CDR2 from the germline V gene are SQVTM and ANQGSEA. CDR3 loop: CSVEVGEETQYF. The CDR3 nucleotides read TGCAGCGTTGAAGTGGGGGAAGAGACCCAGTACTTC.

J is TRBJ2-3 and V is TRBV10-1, with a weak D call TRBD2 (6 bases). This CDR3 has 16 amino acids. The ends were cut back, 5 bases at V and 5 bases at J, with 20 bases in the middle. The germline V gene has CDR1 WNHNN and CDR2 SYGVQD (reference sequence). The CDR3 coding sequence is TGCGCCAGCAGTACGGGTCGTGGAGGGGCTGAAGATACGCAGTATTTT. Its protein product is CASSTGRGGAEDTQYF.

The rearrangement uses TRBV27 and TRBJ2-7, with 7 bases lining up with TRBD1. J gave up 4 bases and V 5 bases, and 11 bases lay outside the gene matches. The CDR3 runs 15 residues. Germline-derived CDR1 and CDR2 are MNHEY and SMNVEV (reference sequence). The CDR3 bases are TGTGCCAGCAGTCTTGGGGCGGACAGGTCATACGAGCAGTACTTC. Its translation: CASSLGADRSYEQYF.

The rearrangement uses TRBV9 and TRBJ2-3; no definite D call. Deletions cut 2 bases from V and 0 bases from J, with 7 bases between. The CDR3 extends over 14 amino acids. Germline CDR1 reads SGDLS; CDR2 reads YYNGEE. The DNA for the CDR3 is TGTGCCAGCAGCGTGAAAGGCAGCACAGATACGCAGTATTTT. This gives the protein CASSVKGSTDTQYF.

CDR3 nucleotide sequence: TGTGCCAGCCGGCGGGGGCGTGAGCAGTACTTC. Its protein product is CASRRGREQYF. The chain has TRBV27 and TRBJ2-7; the D gene is possibly TRBD2 (7 bases). CDR1 is MNHEY and CDR2 is SMNVEV in the germline V gene (reference sequence). The CDR3 contains 11 residues. V lost 8 bases, J lost 7 bases, and 12 bases lay in between.

A note on this clone: This specimen includes other DNA sequences encoding the same CDR3. The chain combines TRBV7-8 with TRBJ2-7, with a tentative D call TRBD1 (6 bases). The germline V and J ends were trimmed by 1 base and 2 bases, with 9 bases remaining between them. Germline CDR1 and CDR2: SGHVS and FQNEAQ. The CDR3 runs 14 residues. The CDR3 region is CASSLGAGAYEQYF. The CDR3 DNA is TGTGCCAGCAGCTTAGGGGCAGGGGCCTACGAGCAGTACTTC.

This clone was seen a few times. This chain joins TRBV11-1 and TRBJ2-3; tentatively, D is TRBD1 or TRBD2 (5 bases each). Trimming removed 8 bases from V and 2 bases from J, with 8 bases in between. The CDR3 is 12 amino acids. The germline V gene has CDR1 SGHAT and CDR2 FQDESV (reference sequence). The CDR3 loop reads CASGGATDTQYF. The DNA for the CDR3 is TGTGCCAGCGGGGGAGCCACAGATACGCAGTATTTT. The whole variable domain, filled in from reference TRBV11-1 and TRBJ2-3, reads EAEVAQSPRYKITEKSQAVAFWCDPISGHATLYWYRQILGQGPELLVQFQDESVVDDSQLPKDRFSAERLKGVDSTLKIQPAELGDSAMYLCASGGATDTQYFGPGTRLTVL.

The V call is TRBV29-1, the J call TRBJ2-1; D is tentatively TRBD1 or TRBD2 (10 bases each). CDR3 length: 20 amino acids. The V gene lost 4 bases and the J gene lost 2 bases, with 30 bases spanning the gap. Germline-derived CDR1 and CDR2 are SQVTM and ANQGSEA. Here the CDR3 DNA reads TGCAGCGTTGCGCGGACAGGGGGTGACGGACTAGCGGCTCCCTACAATGAGCAGTTCTTC. It codes for CSVARTGGDGLAAPYNEQFF.

The rearrangement joins TRBV11-2 to TRBJ2-5, with 12 bases aligning to TRBD1. Germline trimming cut 4 bases from V and 3 bases from J; bases unmatched to any gene: 3. The V gene's germline CDR1 is SGHAT and CDR2 FQNNGV. This CDR3 comprises 15 residues. CDR3 in DNA: TGTGCCAGCAGCTCCGGGACAGGGGGCGAAGAGACCCAGTACTTC. Translation gives CASSSGTGGEETQYF.

The rearrangement links TRBV2 to TRBJ2-5; D perhaps matches TRBD2 (5 bases). Deletions cut 6 bases from V and 5 bases from J, with 19 bases between. Germline-derived CDR1 and CDR2 are SNHLY and FYNNEI. The CDR3 contains 15 residues. The DNA of the CDR3 is TGTGCCAGCAGCCCCGCCGGGGAACCCCTCGAGACCCAGTACTTC. It codes for CASSPAGEPLETQYF.

The genes are TRBV2 and TRBJ1-2; D is undetermined. Between the trimmed V and J ends, which lost 10 bases and 0 bases, there was a span of 12 bases. The CDR3 totals 13 residues. Germline V gene data show CDR1 as SNHLY and CDR2 as FYNNEI. The CDR3 sequence is CAKREKANYGYTF. The CDR3 nucleotides are TGTGCCAAAAGAGAGAAAGCTAACTATGGCTACACCTTC.

Comment on this clone: With a much larger clone just one base away, this may be a read error. This sample includes further DNA sequences coding for the same CDR3. This chain uses TRBV25-1 with TRBJ2-7; unclear D gene. Trimming removed 4 bases at V and 2 bases at J, with 3 bases between. This CDR3 is built from 11 residues. CDR1 is MGHDK, CDR2 SYGVNS, per germline. This CDR3 is CASSVAYEQYF. The CDR3 DNA sequence: TGTGCCAGCAGTGTTGCCTACGAGCAGTACTTC.

This sequence joins TRBV4-1 and TRBJ2-1; D unresolved. V was shortened by 1 base and J by 0 bases, with 13 bases between the two germline ends. Germline lookup yields CDR1 MGHRA and CDR2 YSYEKL. The CDR3 totals 17 residues. CDR3 protein: CASSQVVGVGSYNEQFF. In DNA, the CDR3 is TGCGCCAGCAGCCAAGTCGTCGGAGTGGGCTCCTACAATGAGCAGTTCTTC.

V and J are TRBV7-7 and TRBJ2-2; TRBD2 aligns across 8 bases. J was trimmed by 5 bases and V by 4 bases; bases with no gene match: 9. Germline V gene sequence: CDR1 SSHAT, CDR2 FNYEAQ (reference sequence). The CDR3 contains 16 residues. This CDR3 reads CASSSRGLVGTGELFF. DNA for the CDR3: TGTGCCAGCAGCTCGAGGGGACTAGTAGGGACCGGGGAGCTGTTTTTT.

The J gene is TRBJ2-1, the V gene TRBV11-2; 11 bases map to TRBD1. The V and J ends lost 4 bases and 7 bases, in that order; junction bases with no gene match: 9. Germline CDR1 is SGHAT and CDR2 is FQNNGV. This CDR3 has 16 amino acids. The CDR3 protein is CASSWAGDRGENEQFF. CDR3 sequence (DNA): TGTGCCAGCAGCTGGGCCGGGGACAGGGGGGAAAATGAGCAGTTCTTC.

The rearrangement links TRBV4-3 to TRBJ2-2; D ambiguous. The CDR3 spans 16 residues. V lost 0 bases to trimming and J lost 2 bases, with 10 bases between them. Germline loops: CDR1 LGHNA, CDR2 YSLEER. The CDR3 sequence is CASSQDLGANTGELFF. In nucleotides, the CDR3 is TGCGCCAGCAGCCAAGATCTGGGCGCCAACACCGGGGAGCTGTTTTTT.

The chain couples TRBV27 to TRBJ2-7, with D possibly being TRBD1 or TRBD2 (5 bases each). CDR3 length equals 13 residues. Trimming left V 3 bases short and J 6 bases short, with 12 bases between. The V gene's germline CDR1 is MNHEY and CDR2 SMNVEV (reference sequence). The CDR3, as DNA: TGTGCCAGCAGTTTTAGGGGAGAGCGCGAGCAGTACTTC. Translation gives CASSFRGEREQYF.

The CDR3 DNA sequence: TGTGCCAGCAGCTCTCAAGGGGGGAGAGGTGGCGGGGAGCTGTTTTTT. This sequence encodes CASSSQGGRGGGELFF. This chain links TRBV5-6 with TRBJ2-2; D may be TRBD1 or TRBD2 (6 bases each). The CDR3 totals 16 residues. Germline-derived CDR1 and CDR2 are SGHDT and YYEEEE. V was trimmed by 3 bases and J by 7 bases, leaving 19 bases between them.

There are a few counts of this clone. The chain links TRBV7-3 to TRBJ2-1; D is ambiguous. The CDR3 contains 12 residues. Germline CDR1 reads SGHTA; CDR2 reads FQGTGA. V was cut by 1 base and J by 9 bases, with 7 bases left in between. The CDR3 DNA reads TGTGCCAGCAGCTTAAGAGTTACTGAGCAGTTCTTC. Translation gives CASSLRVTEQFF.